The next 7 T cell receptor beta chains were all read from a single sample in a study of blood T cells in healthy people across ages. Combining a sample-barcoded 5' primer with a J-beta primer mix, a second PCR ran for 7 to 11 cycles. TCRdb re-called the 5' RACE reads with MiXCR, one entry per CDR3 protein. The repertoire holds about 1.8 million distinct CDR3 sequences, with roughly 52% as singletons. Sequencing was done on a sample of blood. These receptors were taken from a woman in her thirties or forties in good health.

This sequence joins TRBV6-6 and TRBJ1-5; 8 bases match TRBD1. The J segment lost 6 bases and the V segment lost 2 bases, leaving 9 bases of the junction unmatched. The CDR3 has 16 amino acids. Germline V gene sequence: CDR1 MNHNY, CDR2 SVGAGI (reference sequence). The CDR3 DNA follows: TGTGCCAGCAGTTACGGTTCAGGGGGCGTGGGTCAGCCCCAGCATTTT. This codes for CASSYGSGGVGQPQHF.

A note on this clonotype: Relative to the germline gene, one junction end is altered; a read error may explain this. The V and J genes are TRBV12-3 or TRBV12-4 and TRBJ1-5; no clear D gene. Judging by the DNA end, TRBJ2-3 fits better; the J call may be wrong. The CDR3 has 15 amino acids. The CDR3 sequence: CASRRGEVSNQPQYF. CDR3 DNA sequence: TGTGCTAGCAGGCGCGGTGAGGTTAGCAATCAGCCCCAGTATTTT.

This clonotype was seen only a few times. The chain employs TRBV6-5 and TRBJ2-5; D is unresolved. V was shortened by 0 bases and J by 1 base, with 9 bases between the two germline ends. There are 15 residues in the CDR3. The germline V gene has CDR1 MNHEY and CDR2 SVGAGI. In DNA, the CDR3 is TGTGCCAGCAGTTACTCATCCCCTTTCCAAGAGACCCAGTACTTC. Translated: CASSYSSPFQETQYF.

This clonotype appeared a few times. The chain combines TRBV10-1 with TRBJ2-1, with D unclear. CDR1 is WNHNN, CDR2 SYGVQD, per germline (reference sequence). This CDR3 has 13 residues. Between the trimmed V and J ends, which lost 0 bases and 9 bases, there was a span of 9 bases. CDR3 sequence (DNA): TGCGCCAGCAGTGAGTCCCCGTATAGTGAGCAGTTCTTC. Its protein is CASSESPYSEQFF.

This clonotype appeared a few times. The chain links TRBV6-1 to TRBJ1-6; weak D call: TRBD1 (6 bases). Germline CDR1 reads MNHNS; CDR2 reads SASEGT. This CDR3 is built from 19 residues. V lost 5 bases, J lost 6 bases, and 26 bases lay in between. The CDR3 reads CASSRQVRGFDSINSPLHF. Written as DNA, the CDR3 is TGTGCCAGCAGTCGACAGGTCAGGGGCTTCGACAGCATTAATTCACCCCTCCACTTT.

This chain links TRBV29-1 with TRBJ1-2; D uncertain. Per the germline V gene, CDR1 is SQVTM and CDR2 is ANQGSEA. CDR3 length: 14 amino acids. Trimming left V 1 base short and J 2 bases short, with 11 bases between. In DNA form, the CDR3 reads TGCAGCGTTGAAGCTGGGGAAGACAACTATGGCTACACCTTC. Translating gives CSVEAGEDNYGYTF.

This clonotype was counted only a few times. V and J are TRBV28 and TRBJ2-7; no clear D gene. Gene TRBJ2-5 matches the end of the DNA better, so the J call may be wrong. The CDR3 consists of 12 residues. Germline assignment: CDR1 MDHEN and CDR2 SYDVKM. CDR3 amino acids: CASRGQRETQYF. CDR3 nucleotide sequence: TGTGCCAGCAGGGGCCAACGGGAGACCCAGTACTTC.